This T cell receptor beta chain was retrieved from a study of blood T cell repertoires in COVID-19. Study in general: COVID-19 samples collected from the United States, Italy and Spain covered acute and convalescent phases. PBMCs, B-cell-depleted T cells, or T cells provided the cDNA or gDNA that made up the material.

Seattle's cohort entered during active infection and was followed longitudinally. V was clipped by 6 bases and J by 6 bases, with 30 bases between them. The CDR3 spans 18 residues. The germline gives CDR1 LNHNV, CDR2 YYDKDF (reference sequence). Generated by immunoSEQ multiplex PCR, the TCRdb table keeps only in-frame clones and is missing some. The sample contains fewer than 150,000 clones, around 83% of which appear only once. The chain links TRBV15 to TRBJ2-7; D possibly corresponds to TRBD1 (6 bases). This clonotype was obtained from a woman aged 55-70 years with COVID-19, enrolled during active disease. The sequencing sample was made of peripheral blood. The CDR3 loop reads CATSYRYGQSIWRSEQYF. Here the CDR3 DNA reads TGTGCCACCAGTTATCGATATGGACAGTCGATATGGCGCTCCGAGCAGTACTTC.